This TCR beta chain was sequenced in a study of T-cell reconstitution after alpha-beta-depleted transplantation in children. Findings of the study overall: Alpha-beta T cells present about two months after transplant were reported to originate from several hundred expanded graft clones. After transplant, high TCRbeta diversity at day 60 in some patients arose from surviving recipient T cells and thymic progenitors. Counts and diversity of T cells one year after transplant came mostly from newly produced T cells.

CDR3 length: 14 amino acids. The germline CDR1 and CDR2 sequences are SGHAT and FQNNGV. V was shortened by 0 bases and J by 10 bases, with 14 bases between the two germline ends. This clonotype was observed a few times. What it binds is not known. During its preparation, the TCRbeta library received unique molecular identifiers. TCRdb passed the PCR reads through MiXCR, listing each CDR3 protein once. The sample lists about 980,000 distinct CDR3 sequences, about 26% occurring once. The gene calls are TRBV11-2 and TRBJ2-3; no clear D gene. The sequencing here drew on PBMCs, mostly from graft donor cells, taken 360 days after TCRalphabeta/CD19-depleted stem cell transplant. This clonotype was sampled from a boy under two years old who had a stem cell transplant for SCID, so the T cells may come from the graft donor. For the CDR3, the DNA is TGTGCCAGCAGCTTAGATAGTTCGGATGAAGCGCAGTATTTT. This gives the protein CASSLDSSDEAQYF.